This T cell receptor (beta chain) was recovered during a study of shared clonotypes between healthy human individuals. In germline, CDR1 is SGHNT, CDR2 YYREEE (reference sequence). Trimming stripped 2 bases from V and 3 bases from J, with 11 bases between. This CDR3 contains 14 residues. Repertoires were generated with immunoSEQ multiplex PCR, while TCRdb's copy carries only in-frame clones and drops some. The sample comprises 400,000 or so clones, 95% to 97% of which are singletons, and 0.32% rests with the top ten. The chain combines TRBV5-4 with TRBJ1-2; possibly TRBD1 for D (6 bases). This clonotype was sampled from a man under 40 in good health. The sequenced sample consisted of memory CD8+ T cells sorted from blood. Subset of the sample: CD45RO+ cells pooled with CCR7-negative TemRA cells. The DNA for the CDR3 is TGTGCCAGCAGCTTTGTGTCAGGGGACTATGGCTACACCTTC. Amino acids: CASSFVSGDYGYTF.